These 12 T cell receptor beta chains were all obtained from the same sample, sequenced in a study of graft-versus-host responses after intestinal transplantation (dated by TCRdb to the early 2020s). Library creation used the immunoSEQ multiplex PCR assay. TCRdb retrieved this table from immuneACCESS and kept in-frame rearrangements only. Not all clones are present; in checked studies, unresolved V genes account for under half, and no reason is known for the remainder. The sample includes about 57,000 clones, with around nine tenths observed a single time. Less than 2% of the sample rests with the top ten. The specimen was PBMCs, collected 26 days after transplant. These receptors came from a human patient who received an intestinal transplant, so some T cells may come from the graft donor.

The V and J genes are TRBV28 and TRBJ1-1, with 8 bases lining up with TRBD1. Germline V gene sequence: CDR1 MDHEN, CDR2 SYDVKM. The V gene end was trimmed by 6 bases and the J gene end by 1 base; junction bases not matched to a gene: 7. The CDR3 has 15 residues. The CDR3 DNA sequence: TGTGCCAGCAGCCGACGGACAGGGACGAACACTGAAGCTTTCTTT. Amino acid sequence: CASSRRTGTNTEAFF. Drawing the rest from reference TRBV28 and TRBJ1-1, the complete variable domain is DVKVTQSSRYLVKRTGEKVFLECVQDMDHENMFWYRQDPGLGLRLIYFSYDVKMKEKGDIPEGYSVSREKKERFSLILESASTNQTSMYLCASSRRTGTNTEAFFGQGTRLTVV.

This clone was seen a few times. The chain links TRBV6-1 to TRBJ1-1, with D perhaps matching TRBD1 (6 bases). The CDR3 runs 16 residues. V shed 1 base and J shed 4 bases, with 16 bases lying between them. CDR1 MNHNS and CDR2 SASEGT come from the germline V gene. The CDR3 nucleotides are TGTGCCAGCAGTGAAGATGCGGGGGGGGCGAGCACTGAAGCTTTCTTT. Translating it yields CASSEDAGGASTEAFF.

The rearrangement links TRBV6-4 to TRBJ2-1, with D possibly matching TRBD2 (6 bases). The V gene lost 0 bases and the J gene lost 2 bases, with 8 bases spanning the gap. Germline values: CDR1 MRHNA, CDR2 SNTAGT. The CDR3 contains 15 residues. The CDR3 reads CASSDSGGAYNEQFF. CDR3 DNA: TGTGCCAGCAGTGACTCTGGCGGGGCCTACAATGAGCAGTTCTTC.

The rearrangement joins TRBV7-2 to TRBJ1-6, with TRBD1 matching 7 bases. V lost 3 bases to trimming and J lost 6 bases; unmatched junction nucleotides: 5. In germline, CDR1 is SGHTA, CDR2 FQGNSA. The length of the CDR3 is 15 residues. Written as DNA, the CDR3 is TGTGCCAGCAGCTTGGCCGGGACAGCTAATTCACCCCTCCACTTT. It yields the protein CASSLAGTANSPLHF.

This chain uses TRBV5-6 with TRBJ1-3, with D perhaps matching TRBD1 (6 bases). V gave up 3 bases and J gave up 1 base, with 11 bases separating them. The CDR3 spans 15 residues. Per the germline V gene, CDR1 is SGHDT and CDR2 is YYEEEE. CDR3 bases: TGTGCCAGCAGCTGGGGGGGGCAGTCTGGAAACACCATATATTTT. Its translation: CASSWGGQSGNTIYF.

The CDR3 nucleotides read TGTGCCAGCAGTTCCACAGGGGAGACCCAGTACTTC. Translating it yields CASSSTGETQYF. The chain combines TRBV28 with TRBJ2-5, with a tentative D call TRBD1 (6 bases). V was cut by 4 bases and J by 5 bases, with 8 bases left in between. The CDR3 is made up of 12 amino acids. Germline V gene data show CDR1 as MDHEN and CDR2 as SYDVKM.

This clone was seen a single time. The chain recombines TRBV4-1 with TRBJ1-1, with 10 bases that match TRBD1. Trimming took 8 bases from V and 1 from J; bases not matched to a gene: 7. Germline loops: CDR1 MGHRA, CDR2 YSYEKL. The CDR3 extends over 15 amino acids. The CDR3 nucleotides read TGCGCCAGCCGCTGGACAGGGGGAGGGAACACTGAAGCTTTCTTT. This translates into CASRWTGGGNTEAFF.

V and J are TRBV9 and TRBJ2-5; TRBD1 matches 7 bases. V shed 4 bases, J shed 2 bases, and the junction held 5 bases outside the gene matches. The CDR3 contains 14 residues. Germline CDR1 SGDLS, CDR2 YYNGEE. The CDR3 protein is CASSQTGNQETQYF. The CDR3 DNA reads TGTGCCAGCAGCCAGACAGGGAATCAAGAGACCCAGTACTTC.

The chain has TRBV9 and TRBJ1-1; possible D gene TRBD1, 5 bases. The germline gives CDR1 SGDLS, CDR2 YYNGEE. Trimming cost V 0 bases and J 3 bases, with 6 bases left between them. The CDR3 runs 13 residues. The DNA of the CDR3 is TGTGCCAGCAGCGTAGGACAGTACACTGAAGCTTTCTTT. This sequence encodes CASSVGQYTEAFF.

This chain joins TRBV27 and TRBJ2-5; 7 nucleotides agree with TRBD1. V was pared by 0 bases and J by 5 bases, with 9 bases of the junction left unmatched. The CDR3 extends over 16 amino acids. CDR1 and CDR2 (germline): MNHEY, SMNVEV (reference sequence). CDR3 DNA sequence: TGTGCCAGCAGTTTATCTGTAGGGGGCTCATGGGAGACCCAGTACTTC. It is translated as CASSLSVGGSWETQYF.

V and J are TRBV15 and TRBJ2-7; D remains unclear. This CDR3 has 14 amino acids. V gave up 5 bases and J gave up 3 bases, with 14 bases separating them. The germline gives CDR1 LNHNV, CDR2 YYDKDF (reference sequence). CDR3 sequence (DNA): TGTGCCACCAGCTCATCCCGGGTAGACTACGAGCAGTACTTC. Protein sequence: CATSSSRVDYEQYF.

A note on this clone: Within the sample, other DNA sequences also encode this same CDR3. The rearrangement uses TRBV4-2 and TRBJ1-6; D not certain. Germline V gene data show CDR1 as LGHNA and CDR2 as YNFKEQ. The CDR3 contains 16 residues. Trimming shortened V by 1 base and J by 0 bases, and 7 bases separated the two germline ends. CDR3 residues: CASSQVRFSYNSPLHF. The CDR3 DNA reads TGTGCCAGCAGCCAAGTGCGGTTCTCCTATAATTCACCCCTCCACTTT.